Each of the 2 T cell receptor beta chains below was sequenced from the same sample in a study of blood T cell repertoires in COVID-19. Method: immunoSEQ multiplex PCR; TCRdb's copy keeps in-frame clones and lacks some. The data show about 64,000 clones, roughly 88% seen once. The sequencing sample was made of peripheral blood. These receptors came from an older woman with acute or convalescent COVID-19.

The gene calls are TRBV5-1 and TRBJ2-5; 9 nucleotides match TRBD1. The CDR3 sequence is 15 residues long. Germline loops: CDR1 SGHRS, CDR2 YFSETQ. The V and J ends lost 1 base and 2 bases, in that order; junction bases with no gene match: 3. The CDR3 spells CASSLTGGMQETQYF. In DNA form, the CDR3 reads TGCGCCAGCAGCTTGACAGGGGGCATGCAAGAGACCCAGTACTTC.

The rearrangement uses TRBV5-6 and TRBJ2-7, with 7 bases lining up with TRBD2. Germline values: CDR1 SGHDT, CDR2 YYEEEE. The CDR3 spans 14 residues. The V and J ends lost 3 bases and 4 bases, in that order; junction bases with no gene match: 7. CDR3 bases: TGTGCCAGCAGCTATACTAGCGCACGATACGAGCAGTACTTC. It encodes CASSYTSARYEQYF.